These 20 T cell receptor beta chains were sequenced from one sample in a study of blood T cell repertoires in COVID-19. Data came from immunoSEQ multiplex PCR; TCRdb stores just in-frame clones and leaves some out. The data show fewer than 250,000 clones, roughly 84% seen once. Sequenced input: PBMCs or T cells enriched from blood (not recorded which). The receptor source for this set is a woman aged 40 to 55 who had recovered from COVID-19.

This chain uses TRBV7-9 with TRBJ1-5; D is possibly TRBD1 (5 bases). V gave up 2 bases and J gave up 3 bases, with 11 bases separating them. CDR3 length equals 15 residues. Germline V gene lookup returns CDR1 SEHNR and CDR2 FQNEAQ (reference sequence). The CDR3 protein is CASSLSGDLNQPQHF. The CDR3 bases are TGTGCCAGCAGCTTATCGGGGGATCTCAATCAGCCCCAGCATTTT.

This sequence joins TRBV18 and TRBJ1-1, with a tentative D call TRBD1 (5 bases). V was trimmed by 3 bases and J by 3 bases, leaving 17 bases between them. CDR3 length equals 16 residues. From germline, CDR1 is KGHSH and CDR2 LQKENI. The CDR3 sequence: CASSPYVPRGDTEAFF. CDR3 coding DNA: TGTGCCAGCTCACCTTACGTTCCTCGGGGGGACACTGAAGCTTTCTTT.

The gene calls are TRBV27 and TRBJ1-4; 10 bases are shared with TRBD1. After removal of 4 bases from V and 5 bases from J, the junction contained 13 bases not matched to a gene. CDR1 MNHEY and CDR2 SMNVEV come from the germline V gene (reference sequence). The CDR3 is 18 residues long. This CDR3 is CASSSRTGGILGNEKLFF. DNA of the CDR3: TGTGCCAGCAGTTCCCGGACAGGGGGGATCCTTGGAAATGAAAAACTGTTTTTT. The variable domain in full, completed from reference TRBV27 and TRBJ1-4, reads EAQVTQNPRYLITVTGKKLTVTCSQNMNHEYMSWYRQDPGLGLRQIYYSMNVEVTDKGDVPEGYKVSRKEKRNFPLILESPSPNQTSLYFCASSSRTGGILGNEKLFFGSGTQLSVL.

The chain employs TRBV27 and TRBJ1-6; 9 positions match TRBD1. CDR3 length: 15 amino acids. V shed 5 bases, J shed 10 bases, and the junction held 9 bases outside the gene matches. Per the germline V gene, CDR1 is MNHEY and CDR2 is SMNVEV (reference sequence). The CDR3 coding sequence is TGTGCCAGCAGTGGATGGGACAGGGTAGGATCACCCCTCCACTTT. It is translated as CASSGWDRVGSPLHF.

The rearrangement links TRBV11-3 to TRBJ1-6; D remains ambiguous. Germline lookup yields CDR1 SGHNT and CDR2 YENEEA. This CDR3 is 12 amino acids long. Trimming removed 4 bases at V and 7 bases at J, with 5 bases between. The CDR3 DNA reads TGTGCCAGCAGCTCGAGCAATTCACCCCTCCACTTT. The encoded protein is CASSSSNSPLHF. The entire variable domain, with the rest obtained from reference TRBV11-3 and TRBJ1-6, is as follows: EAGVVQSPRYKIIEKKQPVAFWCNPISGHNTLYWYLQNLGQGPELLIRYENEEAVDDSQLPKDRFSAERLKGVDSTLKIQPAELGDSAVYLCASSSSNSPLHFGNGTRLTVT.

The chain carries TRBV6-5 and TRBJ2-5, with D possibly matching TRBD1 (6 bases). The CDR3 is made up of 15 amino acids. V was shortened by 8 bases and J by 0 bases, with 16 bases between the two germline ends. Germline V gene data show CDR1 as MNHEY and CDR2 as SVGAGI. The CDR3 spells CASGKTGRYQETQYF. The DNA of the CDR3 is TGTGCCAGCGGGAAGACAGGACGGTACCAAGAGACCCAGTACTTC.

The chain uses TRBV29-1 and TRBJ2-5, with no clear D. The germline gives CDR1 SQVTM, CDR2 ANQGSEA. Trimming shortened V by 2 bases and J by 5 bases, and 12 bases separated the two germline ends. CDR3 length: 13 residues. CDR3 region: CSVETAYGETQYF. The CDR3 coding sequence is TGCAGCGTTGAAACAGCTTATGGGGAGACCCAGTACTTC.

This clone has only one observation. The V and J genes are TRBV29-1 and TRBJ2-3; D is possibly TRBD2 (6 bases). This CDR3 has 15 residues. Germline V gene data show CDR1 as SQVTM and CDR2 as ANQGSEA. Trimming cost V 6 bases and J 0 bases, with 16 bases left between them. This chain's CDR3 is CSVRDGSFSTDTQYF. CDR3 coding DNA: TGCAGCGTCCGCGACGGGAGCTTTAGCACAGATACGCAGTATTTT.

This clone came up once. This chain joins TRBV4-1 and TRBJ2-1, with 9 bases that match TRBD2. This CDR3 spans 16 amino acids. Germline CDR1 MGHRA, CDR2 YSYEKL. Trimming removed 1 base from V and 2 bases from J; junction bases left unmatched: 3. The CDR3 sequence: CASSQVAGGAYNEQFF. In DNA form, the CDR3 reads TGCGCCAGCAGCCAAGTCGCGGGAGGGGCCTACAATGAGCAGTTCTTC.

The chain employs TRBV7-2 and TRBJ2-4, with D unclear. Germline V gene data show CDR1 as SGHTA and CDR2 as FQGNSA. V was pared by 4 bases and J by 5 bases, with 12 bases between. There are 14 residues in the CDR3. The CDR3 region has the DNA TGTGCCAGCAGCTCGCACTATACCCAAAACATTCAGTACTTC. As protein: CASSSHYTQNIQYF.

This clone was picked up a small number of times. The chain carries TRBV24-1 and TRBJ2-3; 13 bases align to TRBD2. The V gene end was trimmed by 4 bases and the J gene end by 2 bases; junction bases not matched to a gene: 8. Germline V gives CDR1 KGHDR, CDR2 SFDVKD. CDR3 length: 18 amino acids. This chain's CDR3 is CATSDPGTSGTTTDTQYF. DNA for the CDR3: TGTGCCACCAGTGACCCCGGGACTAGCGGGACGACCACAGATACGCAGTATTTT.

The chain has TRBV4-1 and TRBJ2-1; 15 positions agree with TRBD2. Germline V lookup: CDR1 MGHRA, CDR2 YSYEKL. Unmatched junction bases numbered 14, after V lost 4 bases and J lost 4 bases. This CDR3 is built from 20 residues. The CDR3 loop is CASSLKPGLAGGNMYNEQFF. CDR3 DNA: TGCGCCAGCAGCCTGAAACCCGGACTAGCGGGAGGGAATATGTACAATGAGCAGTTCTTC.

CDR3 residues: CASSPQRIHRLFF. In DNA form, the CDR3 reads TGTGCCAGCTCACCTCAGAGGATCCATAGACTGTTTTTT. The rearrangement links TRBV18 to TRBJ1-4; D unresolved. V shed 3 bases and J shed 13 bases, with 15 bases lying between them. The CDR3 has 13 residues. The germline V gene encodes CDR1 KGHSH and CDR2 LQKENI.

The chain combines TRBV29-1 with TRBJ1-2, with 8 bases lining up with TRBD1. There are 12 residues in the CDR3. Germline assignment: CDR1 SQVTM and CDR2 ANQGSEA. V lost 5 bases to trimming and J lost 6 bases; unmatched junction nucleotides: 5. This chain's CDR3 is CSVTSGGNGYTF. CDR3 coding DNA: TGCAGCGTTACGTCAGGGGGCAATGGCTACACCTTC.

This chain uses TRBV28 with TRBJ1-2; no definite D call. The CDR3 totals 15 residues. Germline-derived CDR1 and CDR2 are MDHEN and SYDVKM. V was clipped by 5 bases and J by 7 bases, with 20 bases between them. CDR3 sequence: CASSREDLSAGGYTF. The CDR3 bases are TGTGCCAGCAGTCGGGAGGACCTTTCCGCAGGTGGCTACACCTTC.

This sequence joins TRBV3-1 (or the pseudogene TRBV3-2) and TRBJ2-5, with 8 bases matching TRBD2. CDR1 and CDR2 (germline): LGHDT, YNNKEL (reference sequence). Trimming at V came to 3 bases and at J to 5 bases, leaving 11 bases not matched to a gene. CDR3 size: 16 residues. CDR3 bases: TGTGCCAGCAGCCATTTGCTAGCGGGTAAGAGGGAGACCCAGTACTTC. Protein product: CASSHLLAGKRETQYF.

This chain uses TRBV5-1 with TRBJ2-1, with 7 bases lining up with TRBD2. V was clipped by 3 bases and J by 6 bases; unmatched bases: 3. CDR3 length: 13 amino acids. CDR1 and CDR2 from the germline V gene are SGHRS and YFSETQ. Here the CDR3 DNA reads TGCGCCAGCAGCTCACTAGCGAGCAATGAGCAGTTCTTC. Translating gives CASSSLASNEQFF.

The genes are TRBV10-2 and TRBJ2-1; TRBD1 is a possible D gene (6 bases). Trimming pared 5 bases from V and 6 bases from J, leaving 14 bases between. The germline gives CDR1 WSHSY, CDR2 SAAADI. This CDR3 is built from 14 residues. The CDR3 DNA sequence: TGCGCCAGCAGTCGTTTAGGGGGTGTCAATGAGCAGTTCTTC. Its translation: CASSRLGGVNEQFF.

The chain carries TRBV12-5 and TRBJ2-4; 8 nucleotides agree with TRBD1. V shed 6 bases, J shed 8 bases, and the junction held 0 bases outside the gene matches. This CDR3 comprises 11 residues. Germline CDR1 LGHNT, CDR2 FRNRAP. The CDR3 coding sequence is TGTGCTAGTGGGACAGGGGACATTCAGTACTTC. As protein: CASGTGDIQYF. Together with reference TRBV12-5 and TRBJ2-4, the CDR3 gives the full variable domain: DARVTQTPRHKVTEMGQEVTMRCQPILGHNTVFWYRQTMMQGLELLAYFRNRAPLDDSGMPKDRFSAEMPDATLATLKIQPSEPRDSAVYFCASGTGDIQYFGAGTRLSVL.

This clone appeared once. The chain recombines TRBV11-3 with TRBJ2-1; 14 bases fit TRBD2. In germline, CDR1 is SGHNT, CDR2 YENEEA. After removal of 5 bases from V and 6 bases from J, the junction contained 12 bases not matched to a gene. The CDR3 runs 18 residues. CDR3 region: CASSLGLAGAPVGNEQFF. The CDR3 DNA reads as TGTGCCAGCAGCCTGGGACTAGCGGGAGCCCCGGTGGGCAATGAGCAGTTCTTC.